These 14 T cell receptor beta chains came from one sample sequenced in a study of OX40 agonist ivuxolimab in advanced cancers. The protocol was immunoSEQ multiplex PCR, while the TCRdb copy is restricted to in-frame clones and leaves out a portion. The table lists about 58,000 clones, about four fifths of them singletons. Sequenced material: CD4+ or CD8+ T cells sorted from blood, taken in a trial of the OX40 agonist ivuxolimab. These receptors all stem from an adult with an advanced solid tumor such as melanoma, head and neck, liver or kidney cancer.

The chain has TRBV11-3 and TRBJ2-6; no firm D call. Germline lookup yields CDR1 SGHNT and CDR2 YENEEA. The ends were cut back, 5 bases at V and 0 bases at J, with 5 bases in the middle. This CDR3 is built from 14 residues. CDR3 sequence (DNA): TGTGCCAGCAGCAAAAACTCTGGGGCCAACGTCCTGACTTTC. Its protein is CASSKNSGANVLTF.

V and J are TRBV25-1 and TRBJ1-6; D uncertain. CDR1 and CDR2 (germline): MGHDK, SYGVNS. With 6 bases removed from V and 10 bases from J, the gap between germline ends came to 10 bases. The CDR3 contains 12 residues. CDR3: CASRGSTSPLHF. The CDR3 DNA sequence: TGTGCCAGCAGAGGGTCGACCTCACCCCTCCACTTT.

In its sample, this clone was seen a few times. The rearrangement links TRBV7-2 to TRBJ1-4, with no clear D. CDR1 SGHTA and CDR2 FQGNSA come from the germline V gene. This CDR3 is built from 15 residues. Trimming took 5 bases from V and 7 from J, leaving 17 bases between them. CDR3 sequence (DNA): TGTGCCAGCAGCCCCTTCGGGCTCGAGGGTGAAAAACTGTTTTTT. Translation: CASSPFGLEGEKLFF.

The chain links TRBV10-3 to TRBJ2-3; D not certain. The germline V and J ends were trimmed by 5 bases and 4 bases, with 7 bases remaining between them. This CDR3 spans 12 amino acids. The germline V gene encodes CDR1 ENHRY and CDR2 SYGVKD. In DNA form, the CDR3 reads TGTGCCATCAGTACAGAGGCAGATACGCAGTATTTT. Its translation is CAISTEADTQYF.

The chain carries TRBV28 and TRBJ1-3; TRBD1 aligns across 9 bases. Germline lookup yields CDR1 MDHEN and CDR2 SYDVKM. V was clipped by 5 bases and J by 0 bases; unmatched bases: 5. The CDR3 runs 16 residues. CDR3 loop: CASSGGTGSSGNTIYF. The DNA of the CDR3 is TGTGCCAGCAGTGGAGGGACAGGGAGCTCTGGAAACACCATATATTTT.

The rearrangement uses TRBV5-1 and TRBJ2-1; 9 bases agree with TRBD1. V lost 3 bases to trimming and J lost 8 bases; unmatched junction nucleotides: 9. CDR3 length equals 15 residues. Germline V CDR1 and CDR2: SGHRS, YFSETQ. DNA for the CDR3: TGCGCCAGCAGCTCCCGGGACAGGGTGGGAGATGAGCAGTTCTTC. Amino acid sequence: CASSSRDRVGDEQFF.

The chain carries TRBV9 and TRBJ2-3, with TRBD2 matching 8 bases. This CDR3 comprises 15 residues. The germline V gene encodes CDR1 SGDLS and CDR2 YYNGEE. Trimming cost V 0 bases and J 5 bases; bases outside gene matches: 5. The DNA of the CDR3 is TGTGCCAGCAGCGTAGGAAATAGCGGGGAAGATACGCAGTATTTT. Its protein product is CASSVGNSGEDTQYF.

This sequence joins TRBV28 and TRBJ2-2; 12 bases map to TRBD1. The CDR3 extends over 17 amino acids. V was pared by 6 bases and J by 6 bases, with 11 bases of the junction left unmatched. CDR1 is MDHEN and CDR2 is SYDVKM in the germline V gene. Written as DNA, the CDR3 is TGTGCCAGCAGAGCCGGGACAGGGGGCGCGGTTGCCGGGGAGCTGTTTTTT. This codes for CASRAGTGGAVAGELFF.

V usage is TRBV11-2 and J usage is TRBJ2-3; possibly TRBD2 for D (5 bases). Germline V gives CDR1 SGHAT, CDR2 FQNNGV. V shed 4 bases and J shed 5 bases, with 10 bases lying between them. CDR3 length equals 13 residues. CDR3 sequence (DNA): TGTGCCAGCAGCTCCGCCGGACTAGATACGCAGTATTTT. Encoded protein: CASSSAGLDTQYF.

The chain employs TRBV9 and TRBJ1-3; no reliable D call. V was clipped by 4 bases and J by 0 bases, with 11 bases between them. Germline V gene data show CDR1 as SGDLS and CDR2 as YYNGEE. The CDR3 loop spans 15 amino acids. The CDR3 spells CASSPSPDSGNTIYF. The CDR3 region has the DNA TGTGCCAGCAGCCCTAGCCCGGACTCTGGAAACACCATATATTTT.

This clone appeared once. The chain recombines TRBV18 with TRBJ2-7; 8 bases align to TRBD1. CDR3 length: 13 amino acids. With 2 bases clipped from V and 6 bases from J, the junction kept 3 bases outside the gene matches. The V gene's germline CDR1 is KGHSH and CDR2 LQKENI. The DNA for the CDR3 is TGTGCCAGCTCACCAAGAGACAGGGGCGAGCAGTACTTC. Translated: CASSPRDRGEQYF.

The CDR3 loop reads CASSLGGLESYEQYF. In nucleotides, the CDR3 is TGTGCCAGCAGCTTGGGAGGGCTCGAATCCTACGAGCAGTACTTC. The V gene is TRBV7-8, the J gene TRBJ2-7, with TRBD2 matching 7 bases. V shed 3 bases, J shed 1 base, and the junction held 6 bases outside the gene matches. The V gene's germline CDR1 is SGHVS and CDR2 FQNEAQ. The CDR3 is 15 residues long.

The chain uses TRBV6-1 and TRBJ2-7; D may be TRBD2 (5 bases). The CDR3 contains 11 residues. CDR1 and CDR2 (germline): MNHNS, SASEGT. Trimming took off 6 bases at V and 4 bases at J, with 7 bases between the two ends. CDR3 bases: TGTGCCAGCAGGAGGGTATACGAGCAGTACTTC. The encoded protein is CASRRVYEQYF.

V gene TRBV5-4 combines with J gene TRBJ1-6, with 7 bases aligning to TRBD1. The CDR3 has 16 amino acids. Germline V lookup: CDR1 SGHNT, CDR2 YYREEE (reference sequence). J lost 8 bases, V lost 3 bases, and 11 bases had no gene match. The CDR3, as DNA: TGTGCCAGCAGCTATCAACAGGGGACCACAGATTCACCCCTCCACTTT. It specifies CASSYQQGTTDSPLHF.